The following is a T cell receptor (beta chain) sequence with its context. The read halts 3 residues ahead of the CDR3 end, with the missing end drawn from the germline J gene. The data stem from a study of T cells in women clearing cervical HPV infection. Some clones are missing from TCRdb's copy, which holds only in-frame ones; the method was immunoSEQ multiplex PCR. This repertoire includes approximately 12,000 clones. Trimming cost V 8 bases and J 7 bases; bases outside gene matches: 8. The CDR3 has 12 residues. Germline lookup yields CDR1 GTSNPN and CDR2 SVGIG (reference sequence). Sequencing was done on a sample of blood buffy coat. This chain connects TRBV30 to TRBJ1-2; 9 bases line up with TRBD1. This TCR came from a woman aged 18 to 75 with a cervical HPV16 infection that either progressed to CIN3+ or cleared (not recorded which). The sequenced part of the CDR3 DNA is TGTGCCCGAGGGACAGGGAGCATTGGC. The encoded protein is CARGTGSIG. The whole CDR3 is CARGTGSIGYTF.